A selection of T cell receptor beta chains follows, all from one sample in a study of shared clonotypes between healthy human individuals. Sequencing used immunoSEQ multiplex PCR; TCRdb keeps in-frame clones, though not all of them. The sample yields roughly 1,100,000 clones, more than 60% seen once. The sample taken for sequencing was memory CD4+ T cells sorted from blood. Source of these receptors: a man between 18 and 29 years old in good health. CDR3s include the opening cysteine and the closing phenylalanine or tryptophan.

V: TRBV6-1; CDR3: CASVVWGDETQYF
V: TRBV7-2; CDR3: CASSLSVFNQPQHF
V: TRBV6-5; CDR3: CASSLAENEKLFF
V: TRBV9; CDR3: CASSFGTGFTGELFF
V: TRBV18; CDR3: CASSPRIAGRGETQYF
V: TRBV9; CDR3: CASSPPLRGRKTDTF
V: TRBV4-3; CDR3: CASSQGLGRVEQFF
V: TRBV10-3; CDR3: CATRRVGDGNQPQHF
V: TRBV5-4; CDR3: CASSLEMGGPQHF
V: TRBV6-5; CDR3: CASSRQDSYGYTF
V: TRBV18; CDR3: CASSAAKNIQYF
V: TRBV5-1; CDR3: CASSPGGGPFNEQFF
V: TRBV25-1; CDR3: CASSDLLPGSGANVLTF
V: TRBV7-9; CDR3: CASSLEYPQETQYF
V: TRBV19; CDR3: CASSIERGTEAFF
V: TRBV25-1; CDR3: CASSESGPNEKLFF
V: TRBV5-1; CDR3: CASSSSYSNTGELFF
V: TRBV18; CDR3: CASSPTRGGTDTQYF
V: TRBV11-2; CDR3: CASSLDDLYEQYF
V: TRBV4-3; CDR3: CASSQRQGPGTSEAFF
V: TRBV5-1; CDR3: CASSLSGGRYEQYF
V: TRBV28; CDR3: CASGDGRYGYTF
V: TRBV11-2; CDR3: CASSLDGGRGTEAFF
V: TRBV19; CDR3: CASRSTGSTTPQHF
V: TRBV27; CDR3: CASSQRVNYEQYF
V: TRBV28; CDR3: CATVPGGLNTEAFF
V: TRBV5-1; CDR3: CASRYREGNTGELFF
V: TRBV28; CDR3: CASSLNYNEQFF
V: TRBV6-1; CDR3: CASGGRGYGYTF
V: TRBV5-4; CDR3: CASSLDSQSPQHF
V: TRBV5-1; CDR3: CASSPSGGAVNEQFF
V: TRBV7-2; CDR3: CASSPQGVSMGSPLHF
V: TRBV10-3; CDR3: CAISETPGGRWQTQYF
V: TRBV2; CDR3: CASSDKGVNYGYTF
V: TRBV7-9; CDR3: CASSSTVSTDTQYF
V: TRBV15; CDR3: CATSSGGSRNEKLFF
V: TRBV21-1; CDR3: CATGEQYF
V: TRBV6-5; CDR3: CASSYSGEPNYGYTF
V: TRBV7-7; CDR3: CASSPGTGAADTQYF
V: TRBV6-5; CDR3: CASSYTGGTEAFF
V: TRBV4-1; CDR3: CASSHPGQGIYEQYF
V: TRBV5-4; CDR3: CASSWTSGRDEQFF
V: TRBV7-8; CDR3: CASSRRGRFYEQYF
V: TRBV10-2; CDR3: CASSESGPGELFF
V: TRBV6-5; CDR3: CASISRDRGGGYTF
V: TRBV5-1; CDR3: CASSTSPGVSGNTIYF
V: TRBV7-2; CDR3: CASSLVADPTDTQYF
V: TRBV4-3; CDR3: CASSQDLFAELAGGPGTDTQYF
V: TRBV5-1; CDR3: CASSLRAGGPNEQFF
V: TRBV29-1; CDR3: CSVFTGRNTEAFF
V: TRBV10-3; CDR3: CAISELQGGRSPLHF
V: TRBV7-9; CDR3: CASSLQQGVEDTQYF
V: TRBV28; CDR3: CASGRNTIYF
V: TRBV7-8; CDR3: CASSFGTSGTGELFF
V: TRBV2; CDR3: CAGGTSSYEQYF
V: TRBV28; CDR3: CASVSRENIQYF
V: TRBV19; CDR3: CASSMKQGKTEKLFF
V: TRBV11-2; CDR3: CASSLDQGSYEQYF
V: TRBV6-5; CDR3: CASSRDGVTGELFF
V: TRBV10-3; CDR3: CAISEGQGSYNEQFF